The text below deals with one T cell receptor beta chain. The antigen remains undetermined. The data stem from a study of T cells in Graves' hyperthyroidism and ophthalmopathy. Lactation, pregnancy, other autoimmune disease or uncontrolled infection excluded patients. Every diagnosis used clinical symptoms, serum thyroxine and TRAb, thyroid ultrasound and orbital computed tomography. The CDR3 covers 14 residues. Deletions cut 6 bases from V and 6 bases from J, with 17 bases between. Germline CDR1 reads MNHEY; CDR2 reads SVGAGI. Notes on the study in general: Most thyroid clonotypes with frequency above 0.001 were detected in blood. Stable hyperthyroidism was separated from ophthalmopathy by a model based on 13 V-J features.

Regions amplified from RNA transcripts were the TCR beta CDR3 regions. The HTBI primer set served for first-round RT-PCR of the TCR CDR3. MiXCR was run by TCRdb on the multiplex PCR reads, yielding one entry per CDR3 protein. Of approximately 400,000 distinct CDR3 sequences in the sample, roughly 14% were seen once. This TCR came from a woman aged 25 to 39 with Graves' ophthalmopathy. Sequencing used blood. The rearrangement joins TRBV6-5 to TRBJ1-2; D remains ambiguous. This chain's CDR3 is CASSEVRVADGYTF. CDR3 DNA: TGTGCCAGCAGCGAGGTGCGGGTGGCGGATGGCTACACCTTC.